The T cell receptor beta chain under discussion was sequenced for a study of OX40 agonist ivuxolimab in advanced cancers. About the full investigation: Ivuxolimab was a fully human IgG2 agonistic monoclonal antibody targeting the costimulatory receptor OX40 (CD134). The dose-escalation cohort was over 70% male with a mean age of 60 years, ranging from roughly 20 to 85. Peripheral TCRbeta sequencing aimed to test whether ivuxolimab altered TCR sequence diversity and caused clonal T-cell expansion. Intravenous ivuxolimab was administered to patients every 2 weeks at six dose levels: 0.01, 0.1, 0.3, 1.5, 3 and 10 mg/kg. Among the roughly 52 dose-escalation patients, about 20 had hepatocellular carcinoma, around 15 melanoma, 9 renal cell carcinoma and 9 head and neck cancer. Prior anti-PD-1, anti-PD-L1 or anti-CTLA-4 therapy was permitted, and approximately 39% of dose-escalation patients had received checkpoint inhibitors. The monotherapy dose-escalation portion (N of about 52 patients) of the phase I ivuxolimab trial is reported in the paper. Three dose-escalation patients achieved partial responses, one with hepatocellular carcinoma and two with cutaneous melanoma.

To sequence the TCRbeta CDR3 region, genomic DNA was isolated from the sorted cells. The immunoSEQ Assay was used to sequence the TCRbeta CDR3 regions. TCRdb holds this immuneACCESS table with in-frame rearrangements only. Some clones are missing; in checked studies, unresolved V genes explain under half, and the rest has no known cause. The sample profile shows fewer than 140,000 clones; just over 90% of them were found once. The ten largest make up about 0.48% of the sample. Trimming costs V 8 bases and J 6 bases, and their ends lie 14 bases apart. Taken from the germline V gene, the CDR1 and CDR2 loops are SGHTA and FQGNSA. Measured from the cysteine to the phenylalanine, the CDR3 is 12 residues long. This entry keeps only the CDR3 DNA: 36 bases, framed from base 1. The trial excluded patients who had a history of autoimmune disease or were on systemic immunosuppression. In every dose cohort, peripheral blood was drawn for TCR sequencing at baseline, cycle 4 day 1, and cycle 7 day 1. Samples came from an open-label, multicenter, first-in-human phase I dose-escalation trial of ivuxolimab. Adults with locally advanced or metastatic melanoma, renal cell carcinoma, hepatocellular carcinoma or head and neck squamous cell carcinoma were enrolled in the trial. Before TCR sequencing, CD4+ and CD8+ T cells were separately sorted from peripheral blood.

Beyond this particular receptor, the publication reports: On average, CD8+ T cells showed more expanded clones than CD4+ T cells after ivuxolimab. The antigen specificity of the peripheral T cells that underwent clonal expansion was not determined. At doses of 0.1 to 3.0 mg/kg, clonal expansion of both CD4+ and CD8+ T cells in blood was seen between baseline and week 6. In partial responders in the 0.1-3.0 mg/kg groups, normalized peripheral clonal expansion was found to be among the lowest, especially among CD8+ T cells. Low levels of normalized T-cell clonal expansion were also seen in some patients who did not respond.

As to this clone: Its antigen is still unknown. Base quality data are lacking; no much larger clone is found one base away.

The receptor was isolated from an adult with an advanced solid tumor such as melanoma, head and neck, liver or kidney cancer. The sequence links TRBV7-2 to TRBJ2-7, and perhaps TRBD2 as D gene, on 6 matching bases. The sequences come from CD4+ or CD8+ T cells sorted from blood, collected in a trial of the OX40 agonist ivuxolimab. Read as DNA, the sequence is TGTGCCAGCGGAAGGGCGGGGTTCGAGCAGTACTTC. Translated, this gives CASGRAGFEQYF.